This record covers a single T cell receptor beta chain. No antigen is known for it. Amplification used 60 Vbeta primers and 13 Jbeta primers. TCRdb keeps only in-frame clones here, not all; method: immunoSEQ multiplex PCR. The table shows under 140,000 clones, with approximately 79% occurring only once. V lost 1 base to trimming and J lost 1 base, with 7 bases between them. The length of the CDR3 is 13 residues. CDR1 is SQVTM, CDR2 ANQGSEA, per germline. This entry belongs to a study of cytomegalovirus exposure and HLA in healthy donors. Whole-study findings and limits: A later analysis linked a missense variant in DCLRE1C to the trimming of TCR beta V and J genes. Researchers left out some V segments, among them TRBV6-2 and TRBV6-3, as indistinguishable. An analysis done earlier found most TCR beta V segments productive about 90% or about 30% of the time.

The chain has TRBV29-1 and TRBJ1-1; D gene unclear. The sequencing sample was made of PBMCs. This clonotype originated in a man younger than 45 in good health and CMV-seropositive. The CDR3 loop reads CSVEGRRNTEAFF. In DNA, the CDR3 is TGCAGCGTTGAAGGACGGAGGAACACTGAAGCTTTCTTT.